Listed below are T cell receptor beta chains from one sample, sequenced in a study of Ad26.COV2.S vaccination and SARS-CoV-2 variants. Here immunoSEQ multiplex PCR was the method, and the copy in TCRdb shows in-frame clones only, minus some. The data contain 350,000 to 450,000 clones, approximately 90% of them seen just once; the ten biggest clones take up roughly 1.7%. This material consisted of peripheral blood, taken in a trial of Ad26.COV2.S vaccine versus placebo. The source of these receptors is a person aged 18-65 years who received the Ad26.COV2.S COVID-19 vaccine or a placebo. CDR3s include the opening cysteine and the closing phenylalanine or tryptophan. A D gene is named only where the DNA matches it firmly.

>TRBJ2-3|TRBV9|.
TGTGCCAGCAGCGTAGCCGGGGGTTCCACAGATACGCAGTATTTT
CASSVAGGSTDTQYF
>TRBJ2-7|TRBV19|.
TGTGCCAGTAGTACCGGGACGCAGCATAGCTCCTACGAGCAGTACTTC
CASSTGTQHSSYEQYF
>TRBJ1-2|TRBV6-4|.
TGTGCCAGCAGTGACTCAGCATGGGGGGGCAGTGGCTACACCTTC
CASSDSAWGGSGYTF
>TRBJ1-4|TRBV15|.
TGTGCCACCAGCAGAGATAGGACTAATGAAAAACTGTTTTTT
CATSRDRTNEKLFF
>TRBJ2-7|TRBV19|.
TGTGCCAGTAGTATAGTTGGATACGAGCAGTACTTC
CASSIVGYEQYF
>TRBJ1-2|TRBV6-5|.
TGTGCCAGCAGCGGTGCAGGGGCTGCTAACTATGGCTACACCTTC
CASSGAGAANYGYTF
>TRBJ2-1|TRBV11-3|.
TGTGCCAGCAGCTTAGAGGGCTCTCTGAGCTCCTACAATGAGCAGTTCTTC
CASSLEGSLSSYNEQFF
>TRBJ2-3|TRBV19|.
TGTGCCAGTAGTTTAAACAGGGCCGCAGATACGCAGTATTTT
CASSLNRAADTQYF
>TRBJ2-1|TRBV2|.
TGTGCCAGCAGCGCAAAAGCACCCGATGAATACAATGAGCAGTTCTTC
CASSAKAPDEYNEQFF
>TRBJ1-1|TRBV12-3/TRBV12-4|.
TGTGCCAGCAGACAGGGCCCTGAAGCTTTCTTT
CASRQGPEAFF